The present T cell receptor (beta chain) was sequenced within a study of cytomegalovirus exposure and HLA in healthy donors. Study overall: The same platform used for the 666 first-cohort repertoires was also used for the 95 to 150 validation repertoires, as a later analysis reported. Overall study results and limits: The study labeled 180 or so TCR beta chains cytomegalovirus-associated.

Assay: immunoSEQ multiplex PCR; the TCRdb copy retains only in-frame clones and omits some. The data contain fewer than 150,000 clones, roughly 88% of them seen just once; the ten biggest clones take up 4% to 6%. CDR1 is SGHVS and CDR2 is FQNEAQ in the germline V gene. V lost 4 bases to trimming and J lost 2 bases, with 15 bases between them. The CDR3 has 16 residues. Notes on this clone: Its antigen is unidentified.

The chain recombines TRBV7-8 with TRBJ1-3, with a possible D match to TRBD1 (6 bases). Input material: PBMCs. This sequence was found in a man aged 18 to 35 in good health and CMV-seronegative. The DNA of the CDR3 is TGTGCCAGCAGCTCCGCCGGGGGGGCGGCTGGAAACACCATATATTTT. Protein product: CASSSAGGAAGNTIYF.